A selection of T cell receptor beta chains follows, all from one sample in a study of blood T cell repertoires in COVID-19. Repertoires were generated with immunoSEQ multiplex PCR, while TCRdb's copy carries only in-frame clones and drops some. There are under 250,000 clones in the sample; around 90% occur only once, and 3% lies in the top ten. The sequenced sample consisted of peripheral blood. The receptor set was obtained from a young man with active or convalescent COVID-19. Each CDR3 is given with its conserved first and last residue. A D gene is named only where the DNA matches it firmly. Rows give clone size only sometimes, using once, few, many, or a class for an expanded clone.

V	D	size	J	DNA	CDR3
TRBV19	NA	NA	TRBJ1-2	TGTGCCAGTGCTTCAGTAAGCTATGGCTACACCTTC	CASASVSYGYTF
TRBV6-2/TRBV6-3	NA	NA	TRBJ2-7	TGTGCCAGCAGTTACCGGGTGGGCGAGCAGTACTTC	CASSYRVGEQYF
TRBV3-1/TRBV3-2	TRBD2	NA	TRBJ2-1	TGTGCCAGCAGCCAAGATTATACTAGCGGGAAGGACAATGAGCAGTTCTTC	CASSQDYTSGKDNEQFF
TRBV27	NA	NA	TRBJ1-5	TGTGCCAGCAGTTTTTCTAACAATCAGCCCCAGCATTTT	CASSFSNNQPQHF
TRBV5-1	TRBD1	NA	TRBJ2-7	TGCGCCAGCAGCGCGGGACAGGGGTATGAGCAGTACTTC	CASSAGQGYEQYF
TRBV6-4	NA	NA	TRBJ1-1	TGTGCCAGCAGTGAGGAGATGAACACTGAAGCTTTCTTT	CASSEEMNTEAFF
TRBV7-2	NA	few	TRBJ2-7	TGTGCCAGCAGCTTTGGTAGAGACTACGAGCAGTACTTC	CASSFGRDYEQYF
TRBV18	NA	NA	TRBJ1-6	TGTGCCAGCTCACCGAGGACAGACCCACCCCTCCACTTT	CASSPRTDPPLHF
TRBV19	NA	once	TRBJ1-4	TGTGCCAGTGCACCAAGGGGTAACGAAAAACTGTTTTTT	CASAPRGNEKLFF
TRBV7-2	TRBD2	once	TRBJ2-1	TGTGCCAGCAGCAATAGCGGGAGTATCCACAATGAGCAGTTCTTC	CASSNSGSIHNEQFF
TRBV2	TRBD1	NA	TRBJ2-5	TGTGCCAGCAGACGGACAGGGGGCGCGGGGGAGACCCAGTACTTC	CASRRTGGAGETQYF
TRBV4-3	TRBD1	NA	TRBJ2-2	TGCGCCAGCAGCCAAGATTGGCAGGGGGCGAACACCGGGGAGCTGTTTTTT	CASSQDWQGANTGELFF
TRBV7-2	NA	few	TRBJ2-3	TGTGCCAGCAGAAAGGGGTCGGGGGGCACAGATACGCAGTATTTT	CASRKGSGGTDTQYF
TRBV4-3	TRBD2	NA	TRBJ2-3	TGCGCCAGCAGCCAAAGATCGGGGGGGGGCACAGATACGCAGTATTTT	CASSQRSGGGTDTQYF
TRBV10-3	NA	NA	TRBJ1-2	TGTGCCATCAGTGAGGGACTGCGCTATGGCTACACCTTC	CAISEGLRYGYTF
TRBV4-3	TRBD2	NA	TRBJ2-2	TGCGCCAGCAGCCAAGGTGGGACTAGCGGGATCGGGGAGCTGTTTTTT	CASSQGGTSGIGELFF
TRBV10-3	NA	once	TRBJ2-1	TGTGCCTGTATGGCAGCGCATCCAGGGGAGCAGTTCTTC	CACMAAHPGEQFF
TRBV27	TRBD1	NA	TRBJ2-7	TGTGCCAGCAGTCCATCCCAGGGGGAAACGTCCTACGAGCAGTACTTC	CASSPSQGETSYEQYF
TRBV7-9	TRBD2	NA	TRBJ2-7	TGTGCCAGCAGCTTAGGAGGACTAGCGCCGGACTACGAGCAGTACTTC	CASSLGGLAPDYEQYF
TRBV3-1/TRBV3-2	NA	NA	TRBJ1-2	TGTGCCAGCAGCCAAGGGACATATGGCTACACCTTC	CASSQGTYGYTF